Listed here is a single T cell receptor beta chain. From germline, CDR1 is SGHTA and CDR2 FQGNSA. Trimming stripped 2 bases from V and 9 bases from J, with 23 bases between. This CDR3 region has 17 residues. Produced via immunoSEQ multiplex PCR; TCRdb's table is partial and in-frame only. The sample lists 2 million to 3 million clones, 80% to 95% occurring once. The sample originates from a study of shared clonotypes between healthy human individuals. The chain has TRBV7-2 and TRBJ2-1; TRBD2 might be the D (6 bases). Sequenced material: naive CD4+ T cells from PBMCs. The subset was: CD45RA+ positively selected. The sequence was obtained from a man between 18 and 29 years old in good health. Some clones in this sample may be carry-over from other donors' samples. The CDR3 sequence: CASSLRALAAGGGEQFF. DNA for the CDR3: TGTGCCAGCAGCTTAAGGGCACTAGCCGCCGGTGGGGGTGAGCAGTTCTTC.